The clone carrying this TCR beta chain was counted between two and nine times. No antigen is known for it. The entry originates in a study of T cell responses to AZD1222 COVID-19 vaccine. Findings of the study overall: White British people made up most donors, females outnumbered males, and clonal diversity was possibly underestimated.

V was trimmed by 3 bases and J by 1 base, leaving 16 bases between them. CDR1 is GTSNPN and CDR2 is SVGIG in the germline V gene (reference sequence). The CDR3 totals 16 residues. Produced via immunoSEQ multiplex PCR; TCRdb's table is partial and in-frame only. In the table there are roughly 140,000 clones, 70% to 90% of which are singletons. The chain carries TRBV30 and TRBJ2-1; D uncertain. The specimen comprised peripheral blood, sampled on day 0 of AZD1222 vaccination. This sequence originates from an adult in good health. The CDR3: CAWSIRWAYSYNEQFF. The CDR3 DNA reads as TGTGCCTGGAGCATCCGCTGGGCCTATTCCTACAATGAGCAGTTCTTC.